These 22 T cell receptor beta chains originate from one sample sequenced in a study of shared T cell receptors in the human thymus. Libraries were prepared by immunoSEQ multiplex PCR; TCRdb keeps only in-frame clonotypes and omits some of them. In the table there are some 700,000 clones, 80% to 90% of which are singletons. These data were likewise used in another study, on human thymus T cells.

The sequenced sample was thymocytes. These receptor sequences come from a girl in the first two years of life with a congenital heart defect.

The rearrangement links TRBV4-1 to TRBJ1-5; 8 nucleotides align to TRBD1. Germline V gene lookup returns CDR1 MGHRA and CDR2 YSYEKL. After removal of 0 bases from V and 4 bases from J, the junction contained 14 bases not matched to a gene. The CDR3 has 19 amino acids. The CDR3 coding sequence is TGCGCCAGCAGCCAAGATGCAGGTGGGACAGGCGAGCTAAATCAGCCCCAGCATTTT. It yields the protein CASSQDAGGTGELNQPQHF.

The rearrangement joins TRBV5-4 to TRBJ2-3; 15 bases fit TRBD2. The J segment lost 2 bases and the V segment lost 0 bases, leaving 7 bases of the junction unmatched. The CDR3 length is 19 residues. Looked up from germline, CDR1 is SGHNT and CDR2 is YYREEE (reference sequence). CDR3 residues: CASSLVGTSGGILTDTQYF. The DNA of the CDR3 is TGTGCCAGCAGCTTGGTGGGGACTAGCGGGGGGATTCTCACAGATACGCAGTATTTT.

V is TRBV7-9 and J is TRBJ1-2, with 10 bases matching TRBD1. The CDR3 sequence is 15 residues long. After removal of 6 bases from V and 8 bases from J, the junction contained 12 bases not matched to a gene. From germline, CDR1 is SEHNR and CDR2 FQNEAQ (reference sequence). This chain's CDR3 is CASSRDRGPRRGYTF. CDR3 bases: TGTGCCAGCAGTCGCGACAGGGGGCCTCGGCGGGGCTACACCTTC.

The V call is TRBV23-1, the J call TRBJ1-1, with 7 bases aligning to TRBD1. TRBV23-1 is noted as an ORF with a role that remains uncertain. Trimming took 2 bases from V and 3 from J; bases not matched to a gene: 9. The CDR3 covers 16 residues. The CDR3 DNA reads TGCGCCAGCAGTCAAATACAGACAGGGCCGGACACTGAAGCTTTCTTT. It codes for CASSQIQTGPDTEAFF.

V usage is TRBV5-6 and J usage is TRBJ2-3; possible D gene TRBD1, 5 bases. Germline V CDR1 and CDR2: SGHDT, YYEEEE. Between the trimmed V and J ends, which lost 6 bases and 1 base, there was a span of 21 bases. CDR3 length: 17 residues. CDR3 amino acids: CASNITRQYTGTDTQYF. CDR3 nucleotide sequence: TGTGCCAGCAACATAACTCGACAGTATACGGGCACAGATACGCAGTATTTT. The full variable domain, rest sourced from reference TRBV5-6 and TRBJ2-3, is DAGVTQSPTHLIKTRGQQVTLRCSPKSGHDTVSWYQQALGQGPQFIFQYYEEEERQRGNFPDRFSGHQFPNYSSELNVNALLLGDSALYLCASNITRQYTGTDTQYFGPGTRLTVL.

This clone was detected only once. V and J are TRBV7-2 and TRBJ1-1; TRBD1 aligns across 9 bases. Germline V gives CDR1 SGHTA, CDR2 FQGNSA. The CDR3 extends over 17 amino acids. V gave up 0 bases and J gave up 4 bases; unmatched junction bases: 9. CDR3 DNA sequence: TGTGCCAGCAGCTTAGCTGGGGGACAGGGCCCCGGCACTGAAGCTTTCTTT. It yields the protein CASSLAGGQGPGTEAFF.

The chain joins TRBV5-1 to TRBJ2-7; 9 bases are shared with TRBD2. The CDR3 spans 14 residues. Trimming took 4 bases from V and 1 from J; bases not matched to a gene: 3. Germline V gene data show CDR1 as SGHRS and CDR2 as YFSETQ. The CDR3 nucleotides are TGCGCCAGCAGCCTAGCGGGGACATCCTACGAGCAGTACTTC. It codes for CASSLAGTSYEQYF.

V and J are TRBV19 and TRBJ2-3; TRBD1 agrees at 9 bases. Trimming at V came to 8 bases and at J to 4 bases, leaving 13 bases not matched to a gene. The germline gives CDR1 LNHDA, CDR2 SQIVND (reference sequence). The CDR3 extends over 16 amino acids. The DNA for the CDR3 is TGTGCCAGTGCCCCACTCGGGACAGGGTGGCCAGATACGCAGTATTTT. Amino acids: CASAPLGTGWPDTQYF.

This clone was counted once. The chain combines TRBV12-5 with TRBJ1-2; 8 nucleotides align to TRBD1. Germline V gene data show CDR1 as LGHNT and CDR2 as FRNRAP. V was clipped by 5 bases and J by 4 bases; unmatched bases: 18. This CDR3 spans 18 amino acids. For the CDR3, the DNA is TGTGCTAGTGGTCTCCGCCCCCCGGGACAGGAGCCCGTCTATGGCTACACCTTC. This codes for CASGLRPPGQEPVYGYTF.

In its sample, this clone was seen once. V usage is TRBV18 and J usage is TRBJ1-2; no clear D gene. Germline V CDR1 and CDR2: KGHSH, LQKENI. This CDR3 has 17 amino acids. V was clipped by 2 bases and J by 0 bases, with 16 bases between them. CDR3 in amino acids: CASSPYSNRSTNYGYTF. As DNA, the CDR3 is TGTGCCAGCTCACCATATTCTAACCGATCAACTAACTATGGCTACACCTTC.

This chain joins TRBV10-3 and TRBJ1-2; D remains unclear. The CDR3 consists of 11 residues. Per the germline V gene, CDR1 is ENHRY and CDR2 is SYGVKD. The germline V and J ends were trimmed by 6 bases and 6 bases, with 8 bases remaining between them. The CDR3 protein is CAIRASDGYTF. CDR3 nucleotide sequence: TGTGCCATCAGAGCGAGCGATGGCTACACCTTC.

This clone was seen more than once but under ten times. This chain joins TRBV5-1 and TRBJ1-2; perhaps TRBD1 as D (5 bases). CDR1 is SGHRS, CDR2 YFSETQ, per germline. Trimming removed 3 bases from V and 3 bases from J, with 12 bases in between. This CDR3 comprises 14 residues. The CDR3 sequence: CASSSQGFYYGYTF. In nucleotides, the CDR3 is TGCGCCAGCAGCTCCCAGGGATTTTACTATGGCTACACCTTC.

This clone was seen a single time. J is TRBJ2-2 and V is TRBV13; possibly TRBD1 for D (5 bases). Deletions cut 4 bases from V and 1 base from J, with 19 bases between. The length of the CDR3 is 18 residues. CDR1 PRHDT and CDR2 FYEKMQ come from the germline V gene (reference sequence). This chain's CDR3 is CASSSGLRGAVNTGELFF. The DNA of the CDR3 is TGTGCCAGCAGCTCGGGTCTAAGGGGCGCGGTGAACACCGGGGAGCTGTTTTTT. Supplemented by reference TRBV13 and TRBJ2-2, the full variable domain reads AAGVIQSPRHLIKEKRETATLKCYPIPRHDTVYWYQQGPGQDPQFLISFYEKMQSDKGSIPDRFSAQQFSDYHSELNMSSLELGDSALYFCASSSGLRGAVNTGELFFGEGSRLTVL.

The V and J genes are TRBV27 and TRBJ2-6; a possible D gene is TRBD1 (6 bases). This CDR3 has 16 amino acids. Germline V gene sequence: CDR1 MNHEY, CDR2 SMNVEV (reference sequence). The V end was cut by 9 bases, the J end by 0 bases, with 15 bases between. Here the CDR3 DNA reads TGTGCCAGTACAGGGATCAACCTCTCTGGGGCCAACGTCCTGACTTTC. Encoded protein: CASTGINLSGANVLTF.

The rearrangement uses TRBV28 and TRBJ1-1; D gene ambiguous. The V gene's germline CDR1 is MDHEN and CDR2 SYDVKM. The CDR3 loop spans 15 amino acids. V dropped 3 bases and J dropped 5 bases, with 16 bases sitting between them. CDR3 DNA sequence: TGTGCCAGCAGTTTCCTGACACTGAGAGAGACTGAAGCTTTCTTT. It yields the protein CASSFLTLRETEAFF.

The CDR3 sequence is CASSQGPGLVIGELFF. CDR3 DNA: TGTGCCAGCAGTCAGGGACCGGGACTAGTGATCGGGGAGCTGTTTTTT. This chain connects TRBV6-6 to TRBJ2-2; 8 bases line up with TRBD2. Germline V gene lookup returns CDR1 MNHNY and CDR2 SVGAGI (reference sequence). V gave up 5 bases and J gave up 7 bases; unmatched junction bases: 12. CDR3 size: 16 residues.

V usage is TRBV7-8 and J usage is TRBJ2-7; 7 nucleotides match TRBD2. Losses at the gene ends were 4 bases for V and 0 bases for J; bases not matched to a gene: 9. This CDR3 has 16 residues. The germline V gene has CDR1 SGHVS and CDR2 FQNEAQ. The CDR3: CASSSRTRLSSYEQYF. The CDR3 DNA reads as TGTGCCAGCAGCTCCCGGACTAGACTAAGCTCCTACGAGCAGTACTTC.

This chain links TRBV5-5 with TRBJ2-7; 7 nucleotides align to TRBD2. This CDR3 contains 14 residues. The germline CDR1 and CDR2 sequences are SGHKS and YYEKEE (reference sequence). J lost 3 bases, V lost 1 base, and 4 bases had no gene match. CDR3 region: CASSLSAGDYEQYF. The DNA of the CDR3 is TGTGCCAGCAGCTTGTCTGCGGGGGACTACGAGCAGTACTTC. Supplemented by reference TRBV5-5 and TRBJ2-7, the full variable domain reads DAGVTQSPTHLIKTRGQQVTLRCSPISGHKSVSWYQQVLGQGPQFIFQYYEKEERGRGNFPDRFSARQFPNYSSELNVNALLLGDSALYLCASSLSAGDYEQYFGPGTRLTVT.

This clone was recorded only once. V is TRBV9 and J is TRBJ2-7; 9 nucleotides align to TRBD1. The germline CDR1 and CDR2 sequences are SGDLS and YYNGEE. The CDR3 runs 15 residues. The V gene end was trimmed by 4 bases and the J gene end by 1 base; junction bases not matched to a gene: 6. The CDR3 reads CASSPGTGRSYEQYF. In DNA form, the CDR3 reads TGTGCCAGCAGCCCCGGGACAGGGAGGTCCTACGAGCAGTACTTC. The full variable domain, with the rest looked up from reference TRBV9 and TRBJ2-7, is DSGVTQTPKHLITATGQRVTLRCSPRSGDLSVYWYQQSLDQGLQFLIQYYNGEERAKGNILERFSAQQFPDLHSELNLSSLELGDSALYFCASSPGTGRSYEQYFGPGTRLTVT.

The chain uses TRBV4-2 and TRBJ1-2, with a possible D match to TRBD1 (6 bases). The ends were cut back, 6 bases at V and 0 bases at J, with 14 bases in the middle. Germline V lookup: CDR1 LGHNA, CDR2 YNFKEQ. This CDR3 comprises 15 residues. The CDR3 loop reads CASRSRGQTNYGYTF. Written as DNA, the CDR3 is TGTGCCAGCAGAAGCAGGGGCCAGACTAACTATGGCTACACCTTC.

The rearrangement uses TRBV7-8 and TRBJ1-1; the match to TRBD1 covers 9 bases. V was clipped by 3 bases and J by 5 bases; unmatched bases: 13. This CDR3 spans 17 amino acids. Germline CDR1 is SGHVS and CDR2 is FQNEAQ. CDR3 in amino acids: CASSFEPGTGLGTEAFF. The CDR3 DNA is TGTGCCAGCAGCTTTGAACCCGGGACAGGGTTAGGGACTGAAGCTTTCTTT.

This rearrangement joins TRBV10-3 to TRBJ2-1, with TRBD2 as a possible D gene (5 bases). Germline CDR1 reads ENHRY; CDR2 reads SYGVKD. The CDR3 is made up of 15 amino acids. V lost 4 bases and J 10 bases, leaving 20 bases between the germline ends. The CDR3 here is CAISARTGILGEQFF. As DNA, the CDR3 is TGTGCCATCAGTGCTAGGACGGGAATATTGGGAGAGCAGTTCTTC.